Sequencing of this T cell receptor (beta chain) was carried out in a study of T cells in women clearing cervical HPV infection. The data were produced by immunoSEQ multiplex PCR, yet TCRdb's version contains in-frame clones alone and is incomplete. The sample totals under 40,000 clones. Whole-study results and caveats: T-cell numbers per sample were unknown and may explain richness differences.

Germline values: CDR1 GTSNPN, CDR2 SVGIG (reference sequence). Trimming shortened V by 4 bases and J by 2 bases, and 15 bases separated the two germline ends. The CDR3 is 14 amino acids. About this clone itself: Its antigen is unknown. The CDR3 end falls 3 residues outside the read, so it is completed with the germline J gene.

The rearrangement joins TRBV30 to TRBJ2-7; tentatively, D is TRBD2 (5 bases). The clonotype was recovered from a woman aged 18-70 years with a cervical HPV16 infection that either progressed to CIN3+ or cleared (not recorded which). The sequenced sample consisted of blood buffy coat. The CDR3 DNA, read in part, is TGTGCCTGGACGGCGCGCGGGCAGACCTACGAG. The encoded protein is CAWTARGQTYE. The whole CDR3 sequence reads CAWTARGQTYEQYF.